What follows are 2 T cell receptor beta chains derived from one specimen sequenced in a study of T cell responses to AZD1222 COVID-19 vaccine. The data were produced by immunoSEQ multiplex PCR, yet TCRdb's version contains in-frame clones alone and is incomplete. The sample carries over 150,000 clones, around 90% recorded once. The sequences come from peripheral blood, collected on day 0 of AZD1222 vaccination. Every receptor here comes from an adult in good health.

The rearrangement links TRBV6-5 to TRBJ1-4; D might be TRBD1 (6 bases). This CDR3 has 13 amino acids. The ends were cut back, 6 bases at V and 7 bases at J, with 12 bases in the middle. From germline, CDR1 is MNHEY and CDR2 SVGAGI. As DNA, the CDR3 is TGTGCCAGCAGACAGGGAATTGGTGAAAAACTGTTTTTT. It encodes CASRQGIGEKLFF.

The chain uses TRBV18 and TRBJ1-4; D is unresolved. This CDR3 has 18 amino acids. CDR1 is KGHSH, CDR2 LQKENI, per germline. V was trimmed by 3 bases and J by 0 bases, leaving 17 bases between them. The CDR3 nucleotides are TGTGCCAGCTCACCTATCGACGGGAGGGATTCAACTAATGAAAAACTGTTTTTT. The encoded protein is CASSPIDGRDSTNEKLFF.